The 11 T cell receptor beta chains presented below share a single source sample, sequenced in a study of sequential checkpoint blockade in melanoma (dated by TCRdb to about 2019). The method was the immunoSEQ multiplex PCR assay. TCRdb limited this immuneACCESS table to in-frame rearrangements with V and J called. A share of clones is missing; checked studies link under half to unresolved V genes, and the rest is unexplained. This sample gives just over 9,000 clones in total; 59% of them show up just once. Of the sample, about 41% is held by the ten largest clones. The treatment or condition label for this specimen denotes: randomized to nivolumab then ipilimumab (arm A) or the reverse (arm B). The sample in question was CD8+ T cells sorted from blood (inferred from file names), obtained from a patient given nivolumab and ipilimumab in sequence. Receptors originate from a human donor with melanoma.

V usage is TRBV28 and J usage is TRBJ1-1; 9 bases fit TRBD1. J lost 5 bases, V lost 7 bases, and 8 bases had no gene match. CDR3 size: 14 residues. Germline CDR1 MDHEN, CDR2 SYDVKM. The CDR3 DNA sequence: TGTGCCAGCACCTTGGACAGGGGAAGGACTGAAGCTTTCTTT. It yields the protein CASTLDRGRTEAFF.

J is TRBJ1-4 and V is TRBV30; tentatively, D is TRBD1 (5 bases). The germline V and J ends were trimmed by 6 bases and 0 bases, with 14 bases remaining between them. CDR3 size: 15 residues. Germline assignment: CDR1 GTSNPN and CDR2 SVGIG (reference sequence). In nucleotides, the CDR3 is TGTGCCTGTTCCCGGGGGGGTCCAACTAATGAAAAACTGTTTTTT. Encoded protein: CACSRGGPTNEKLFF.

This sequence joins TRBV30 and TRBJ1-1; TRBD1 might be the D (5 bases). The CDR3 sequence is 13 residues long. The ends were cut back, 5 bases at V and 4 bases at J, with 14 bases in the middle. Germline CDR1 reads GTSNPN; CDR2 reads SVGIG (reference sequence). Here the CDR3 reads CAWGLLGGTEAFF. The DNA for the CDR3 is TGTGCCTGGGGCCTTTTGGGGGGCACTGAAGCTTTCTTT. Full variable domain (missing parts from reference TRBV30 and TRBJ1-1): SQTIHQWPATLVQPVGSPLSLECTVEGTSNPNLYWYRQAAGRGLQLLFYSVGIGQISSEVPQNLSASRPQDRQFILSSKKLLLSDSGFYLCAWGLLGGTEAFFGQGTRLTVV.

This clone was picked up a small number of times. The chain couples TRBV5-4 to TRBJ2-2; D uncertain. The ends were cut back, 3 bases at V and 4 bases at J, with 4 bases in the middle. The V gene's germline CDR1 is SGHNT and CDR2 YYREEE (reference sequence). CDR3 length equals 12 residues. The CDR3 spells CASSSLTGELFF. The CDR3, as DNA: TGTGCCAGCAGCTCCCTCACCGGGGAGCTGTTTTTT.

V usage is TRBV4-3 and J usage is TRBJ2-5; D remains unclear. The J call may be in error: the DNA end matches TRBJ2-7 better. This CDR3 has 13 residues. CDR1 and CDR2 (germline): LGHNA, YSLEER. The CDR3 DNA sequence: TGCGCCAGCAGCCAAGATAGGAGCTACGAGCAGTACTTC. Protein sequence: CASSQDRSYEQYF.

The gene calls are TRBV7-9 and TRBJ2-3; 8 bases line up with TRBD2. The germline V gene encodes CDR1 SEHNR and CDR2 FQNEAQ (reference sequence). V shed 5 bases, J shed 1 base, and the junction held 8 bases outside the gene matches. This CDR3 contains 16 residues. The DNA for the CDR3 is TGTGCCAGCAGCCCCACCGGGCGGGGGGGCACAGATACGCAGTATTTT. Translated, it gives CASSPTGRGGTDTQYF.

The rearrangement joins TRBV10-2 to TRBJ2-7; 10 nucleotides align to TRBD1. CDR3 length equals 14 residues. Germline CDR1 WSHSY, CDR2 SAAADI. V dropped 2 bases and J dropped 6; count of bases not matched to a gene: 4. The CDR3 region has the DNA TGCGCCAGCAGTGAGACCCGGGACAGGGGCGAGCAGTACTTC. Its translation: CASSETRDRGEQYF.

J is TRBJ2-1 and V is TRBV4-1; possible D gene TRBD2, 6 bases. The CDR3 has 12 amino acids. From germline, CDR1 is MGHRA and CDR2 YSYEKL. Trimming removed 8 bases at V and 5 bases at J, with 10 bases between. The DNA for the CDR3 is TGCGCCAGCCGCGGGGCCCACAATGAGCAGTTCTTC. Translated, it gives CASRGAHNEQFF.

The CDR3, as DNA: TGTGCCAGCAGTGGAGGGACTAACTACGAGCAGTACTTC. The encoded protein is CASSGGTNYEQYF. V is TRBV2 and J is TRBJ2-5, with TRBD2 matching 7 bases. With the DNA end fitting TRBJ2-7 better, the J assignment may be wrong. The CDR3 extends over 13 amino acids. Germline CDR1 SNHLY, CDR2 FYNNEI.

The chain recombines TRBV10-1 with TRBJ1-3; D remains unclear. V gave up 3 bases and J gave up 4 bases, with 13 bases separating them. The CDR3 has 15 residues. The V gene's germline CDR1 is WNHNN and CDR2 SYGVQD (reference sequence). The CDR3 DNA reads TGCGCCAGCAGTGATACGGGAAACTCCGGAAACACCATATATTTT. It translates to CASSDTGNSGNTIYF.

V gene TRBV30 combines with J gene TRBJ1-1; D unclear. Trimming took 1 base from V and 1 from J, leaving 10 bases between them. Germline lookup yields CDR1 GTSNPN and CDR2 SVGIG (reference sequence). The CDR3 has 14 amino acids. In nucleotides, the CDR3 is TGTGCCTGGAGTGCCGGGAGTCCGAACACTGAAGCTTTCTTT. Its translation: CAWSAGSPNTEAFF.